The subject of this entry is one T cell receptor beta chain. The antigen is unknown. Every patient had mismatch repair deficiency by PCR or immunohistochemistry. The V and J ends lost 2 bases and 1 base respectively, with 8 bases between them. This CDR3 has 14 residues. Looked up from germline, CDR1 is LNHDA and CDR2 is SQIVND (reference sequence). The data derive from a study of PD-1 blockade in mismatch repair-deficient tumors. As for the study in general: Patients had approximately 13 mismatch repair-deficient cancer types, all previously treated and progressing.

TCRdb keeps only in-frame clones here, not all; method: immunoSEQ multiplex PCR. The sample includes about 51,000 clones, roughly 80% of them seen just once. Study-wide points: After pembrolizumab, tumor-resident clones rose rapidly, then generally contracted before radiologic responses.

The sample consisted of peripheral blood, taken approximately 18 weeks after starting pembrolizumab. The sequence came from an adult with mismatch repair-deficient cancer. The rearrangement joins TRBV19 to TRBJ1-1; a possible D gene is TRBD1 (5 bases). CDR3 coding DNA: TGTGCCAGTAGTATAAGGGGAGAGAACACTGAAGCTTTCTTT. It translates to CASSIRGENTEAFF.